This T cell receptor (beta chain) was recorded in a study of cytomegalovirus exposure and HLA in healthy donors. Study background: Early release data held 85 million to 95 million unique TCRs from HLA-typed donors.

A note on this clone: What it binds is unknown.

Germline V CDR1 and CDR2: MNHEY, SMNVEV (reference sequence). This CDR3 contains 13 residues. V was clipped by 2 bases and J by 5 bases; unmatched bases: 1. Primers: 60 Vbeta forward and 13 Jbeta reverse. TCRdb's copy holds only in-frame clones and misses some; the assay was immunoSEQ multiplex PCR. The sample lists about 65,000 clones; almost 80% were seen once. Study-level findings and limits: In a later analysis, TCR beta V- and J-gene trimming was associated with a missense DCLRE1C variant. Later work associated roughly 17,000 TCR beta sequences with HLA alleles at 0.05 false discovery rate.

Donors sampled were nominally healthy, though unrecorded immune exposures were likely. This chain links TRBV27 with TRBJ2-7; 9 bases agree with TRBD1. Sequenced material: PBMCs. The TCR comes from a girl between 10 and 17 years old in good health and CMV-seropositive. CDR3 sequence reads: CASSLTGGHEQYF. The CDR3 DNA reads as TGTGCCAGCAGTTTAACAGGGGGCCACGAGCAGTACTTC.